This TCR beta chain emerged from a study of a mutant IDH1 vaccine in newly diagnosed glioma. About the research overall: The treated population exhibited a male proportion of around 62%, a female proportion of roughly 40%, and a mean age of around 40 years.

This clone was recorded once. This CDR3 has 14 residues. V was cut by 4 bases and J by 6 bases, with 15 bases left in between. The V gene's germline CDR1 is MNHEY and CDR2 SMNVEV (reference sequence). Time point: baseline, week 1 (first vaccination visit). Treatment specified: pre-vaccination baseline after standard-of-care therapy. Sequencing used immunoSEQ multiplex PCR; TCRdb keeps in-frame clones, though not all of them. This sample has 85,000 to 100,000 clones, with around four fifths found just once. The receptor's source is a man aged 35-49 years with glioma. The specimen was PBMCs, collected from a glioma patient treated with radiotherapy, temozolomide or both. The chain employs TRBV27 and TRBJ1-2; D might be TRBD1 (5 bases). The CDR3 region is CASSSGTAGNGYTF. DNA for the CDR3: TGTGCCAGCAGTTCCGGGACTGCTGGGAATGGCTACACCTTC.